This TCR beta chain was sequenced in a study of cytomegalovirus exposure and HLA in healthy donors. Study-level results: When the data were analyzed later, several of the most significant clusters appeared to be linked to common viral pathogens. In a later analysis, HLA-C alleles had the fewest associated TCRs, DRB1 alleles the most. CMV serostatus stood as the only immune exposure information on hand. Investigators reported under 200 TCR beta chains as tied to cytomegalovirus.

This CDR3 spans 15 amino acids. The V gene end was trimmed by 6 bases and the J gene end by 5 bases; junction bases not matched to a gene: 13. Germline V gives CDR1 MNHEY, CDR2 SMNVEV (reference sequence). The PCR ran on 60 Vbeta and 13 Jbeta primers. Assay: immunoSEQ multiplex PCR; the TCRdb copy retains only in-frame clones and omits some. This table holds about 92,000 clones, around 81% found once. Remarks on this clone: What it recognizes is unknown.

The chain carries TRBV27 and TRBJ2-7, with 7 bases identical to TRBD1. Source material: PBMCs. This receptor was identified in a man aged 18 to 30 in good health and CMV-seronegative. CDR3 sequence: CASSLTTGRPHEQYF. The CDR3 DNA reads TGTGCCAGCAGCCTGACGACAGGGCGCCCCCACGAGCAGTACTTC.